This T cell receptor beta chain was recorded in a study of Tregs in tolerant kidney transplant recipients. At the level of the study: The nonmyeloablative bone marrow transplants came from related graft donors, with transient mixed chimerism. General study points: Donor-specific Treg expansion exceeded global Treg expansion in tolerant patients, suggesting antigen drive.

V shed 1 base and J 0 bases; nucleotides not matched to a gene: 12. CDR1 and CDR2 from the germline V gene are MRHNA and SNTAGT. CDR3 length: 20 amino acids. In regard to this clone: Its cognate antigen is unknown. The read ends 3 residues before the CDR3 terminus; that terminus is restored from the germline J gene.

Unstimulated regulatory T cells (CD4+CD25+CD127-), CD4+CD25- non-regulatory cells, CD4 and CD8 cells were FACS-sorted from thawed PBMCs. Only in-frame clones appear in the TCRdb table, and some are missing; sequencing was by immunoSEQ multiplex PCR. The sample table includes 45,000 to 55,000 clones. V and J are TRBV6-4 and TRBJ2-1; TRBD2 aligns across 10 bases. The receptor was derived from a human donor who received a combined kidney and bone marrow transplant. The sequenced sample was CD4+ T cells from blood, obtained before the transplant. The covered CDR3 bases are TGTGCCAGCAGTGACTTGGGTTGGGCTAGCGGGAGACTCTCCTACAATGAG. Its protein product is CASSDLGWASGRLSYNE. The CDR3 as a whole reads CASSDLGWASGRLSYNEQFF.